This TCR beta chain was profiled in a study of blood T cell repertoires in COVID-19 (dated by TCRdb to 2020 to 2021). The study in broad terms: Collaborator samples came from the United States, Italy and Spain and covered acute and convalescent phases of COVID-19. A de-identified subject ID, COVID-19 status, age in years and sex were almost always included in the sample metadata. The material from the prospective study consisted of cDNA or gDNA derived from T cells, B-cell-depleted T cells, or PBMCs. Samples came from the ongoing ImmuneRACE study (first 160 participants) plus 1,254 subjects from 6 global collaborators. Where available, HLA class I and class II types were taken from metadata supplied by the sample provider and were not determined by assay-based typing. The repertoires were made available in a free public database intended to serve as a resource for research on the immune response to SARS-CoV-2. Deeply sampled blood TCRbeta repertoires from subjects exposed to, actively infected with, or recovered from COVID-19 were included in the dataset.

Results and caveats for the whole study, not just this receptor: The amount of clinical and demographic metadata varied by source and participant and was provided uncurated.

In the case of this clone: This clone's antigen is unknown. Per-base quality was not reported, and no clone a single base away is much larger than it.

In the prospective study, participants were about 18 to 90 years old, resided in around 25 geographic areas of the United States, and were enrolled through a virtual design. Cohort assignment in the prospective study relied on participant-reported clinical history from a screening survey and a study questionnaire. For ImmuneRACE Cohort 3, a participant was defined as recovered based on two consecutive negative NP/OP PCR tests, clearance by a healthcare professional, or resolution of symptoms. In the prospective study, mobile phlebotomists collected whole blood, serum and a nasopharyngeal or oropharyngeal swab from each participant. Prospective study participants could optionally give additional blood draws and questionnaires over an approximately 2-month period. Before DNA extraction, blood samples from the prospective study were shipped at room temperature or frozen. TCRbeta CDR3 regions were amplified from genomic DNA by means of the immunoSEQ Assay, a bias-controlled multiplex PCR. The published analysis was carried out like this. The number of nucleated cells in each sample was estimated by amplification of reference gene primers within the assay. Sequence reads were collapsed and filtered to measure the absolute abundance of every unique TCRbeta CDR3 rearrangement. Productive Simpson clonality was computed per sample as the square root of Simpson's diversity index over productive rearrangements. TCRdb limited this immuneACCESS table to in-frame rearrangements with V and J called. A share of clones is missing; checked studies link under half to unresolved V genes, and the rest is unexplained. V and J calls and clone size come straight from that table; D and trimming were deduced from the DNA. Present in this sample are 280,000 or so clones, around 90% of which were seen just once. The leading ten clones occupy around 5.8% of the sample.

Deletion took 1 base off V and 0 bases off J, with a span of 11 bases between the germline ends. Via the germline V gene, CDR1 is SGHRS and CDR2 YFSETQ. The CDR3 has 15 amino acids, counting the end cysteine and phenylalanine. The DNA shown is the 45-base CDR3, in frame from base 1. The V and J genes are TRBV5-1 and TRBJ2-7; the D gene is possibly TRBD2, with 5 bases matching. The sequence was obtained from a woman in her forties who had recovered from COVID-19. What was sequenced was PBMCs or T cells enriched from blood (not recorded which). CDR3 loop: CASSLRLEGSYEQYF. Read as DNA, the sequence is TGCGCCAGCAGCTTGAGGCTAGAGGGCTCCTACGAGCAGTACTTC.